This paragraph covers one T cell receptor beta chain sequence. These data belong to a study of OX40 agonist ivuxolimab in advanced cancers. Assay: immunoSEQ multiplex PCR; the TCRdb copy retains only in-frame clones and omits some. In the table there are more than 70,000 clones, approximately 81% of which are singletons. The V end was cut by 4 bases, the J end by 9 bases, with 11 bases between. The CDR3 spans 12 residues. From germline, CDR1 is SGHRS and CDR2 YFSETQ. The receptor's source is an adult with an advanced solid tumor such as melanoma, head and neck, liver or kidney cancer. The specimen comprised CD4+ or CD8+ T cells sorted from blood, sampled in a trial of the OX40 agonist ivuxolimab. The genes are TRBV5-1 and TRBJ2-1; D possibly corresponds to TRBD1 (6 bases). The CDR3 coding sequence is TGCGCCAGCAGCCGCGGACAGACTGAGCAGTTCTTC. Translation gives CASSRGQTEQFF. The full variable domain, completed using reference TRBV5-1 and TRBJ2-1, is KAGVTQTPRYLIKTRGQQVTLSCSPISGHRSVSWYQQTPGQGLQFLFEYFSETQRNKGNFPGRFSGRQFSNSRSEMNVSTLELGDSALYLCASSRGQTEQFFGPGTRLTVL.